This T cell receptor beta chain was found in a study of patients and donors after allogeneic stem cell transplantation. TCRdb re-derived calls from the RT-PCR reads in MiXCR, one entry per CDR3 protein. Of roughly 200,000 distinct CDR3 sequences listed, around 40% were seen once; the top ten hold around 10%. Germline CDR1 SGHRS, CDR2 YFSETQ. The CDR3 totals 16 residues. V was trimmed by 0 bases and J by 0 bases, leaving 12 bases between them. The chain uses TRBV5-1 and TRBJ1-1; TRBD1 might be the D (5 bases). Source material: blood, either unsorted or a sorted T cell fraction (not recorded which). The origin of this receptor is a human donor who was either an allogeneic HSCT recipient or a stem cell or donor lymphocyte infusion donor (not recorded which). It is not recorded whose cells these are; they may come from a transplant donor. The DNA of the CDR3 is TGCGCCAGCAGCTTGGAGTGGGGCCCCATGAACACTGAAGCTTTCTTT. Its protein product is CASSLEWGPMNTEAFF.